Sequencing of this T cell receptor beta chain was carried out in a study of shared clonotypes between healthy human individuals (dated by TCRdb to 2018 to 2021). At the level of the whole study: A few men and a couple of women, aged 18 to 49 years, made up the cohort. For each donor, CD4 naive and CD4 memory were each run on three plates, CD8 naive on two plates, and CD8 memory on one plate. Each donor's leukapheresis produced roughly between roughly 0.85 and 10 billion PBMCs. Blood TCR repertoires of about five healthy adults were deeply sequenced to estimate repertoire size and the extent of clonotype sharing between individuals. Different laboratories and diverse techniques were used to prepare libraries and sequence TCR repertoires, to increase sequencing depth and limit assay-specific biases.

TCR CDR3 regions were amplified from genomic DNA by multiplex PCR using the deep immunoSEQ assay. For each cell subset, the extracted genomic DNA was distributed evenly across all wells of several immunoSEQ 96-well plates, and each plate served as one replicate. Each replicate PCR for sorted subsets received around 200 ng genomic DNA, equal to roughly 30,000 T cell genomes. The purified libraries were quantified using a Qubit 3.0 fluorometer, sized with a Bioanalyzer 2100, and then quantified again using the KAPA Library Quantification kit. Each immunoSEQ 96-well plate was sequenced on its own single-read 150-cycle Illumina NextSeq 550 flow cell. The study's processing was this. Because the immunoSEQ output included only junctional sequences and no quality scores, the filtering could not be the same as the filtering used for full-length reads. Sequences were annotated with PyIR, a Python wrapper for IgBLAST v1.9, and V/J genes and CDR3 were assigned using IMGT germline references. Any read was removed if the V/J assignment was weak (E-value above 1e-6), the CDR3 was missing, or the read contained stop codons, out-of-frame junctions, or ambiguous translated residues. A V3J clonotype was defined by an identical inferred V gene, J gene, and CDR3 amino acid sequence. The percentage overlap between two repertoires was calculated by dividing the number of shared unique clonotypes by the size of the smaller repertoire. Repertoire richness was assessed with RTK rarefaction, the Chao1 estimator, and Recon v2.1 estimates of unobserved clonotypes. For all TCRbeta clonotypes obtained by the gDNA method from a few donors, generation probabilities were computed with OLGA. TCRdb retrieved this table from immuneACCESS and kept in-frame rearrangements only. Not all clones are present; in checked studies, unresolved V genes account for under half, and no reason is known for the remainder. That table is the source of V, J and clone size, and D and trimming were worked out from the DNA. In this sample the table shows some 1,400,000 clones, around 97% of which occur a single time. Roughly 1.2% of the sample lies in the top ten.

Donors were healthy HIV-negative adults with no recently reported acute infections or vaccinations. Only Caucasian adults living in Nashville, Tennessee, USA were represented among the donors. CD4+ T cells were enriched by magnetic negative selection, after which naive cells were positively selected on CD45RA and the negative fraction was taken as the memory subset. Blood was obtained by leukapheresis, after which PBMCs were separated by Ficoll-Histopaque density gradient centrifugation and cryopreserved in liquid nitrogen vapor phase. Analytical flow cytometry was used to check the purity and quantity of every magnetically sorted T cell population. Each sorted fraction had its genomic DNA isolated and then quantified by UV absorbance on a Nanodrop 2000c. Summary of the overall study and its limitations: Rarefaction of sorted-subset datasets indicated incomplete sequencing despite the large sequencing depth. Higher generation probabilities were observed for clonotypes shared by all four sorted-subset donors than for non-shared clonotypes. Sampling was limited to blood, and TCR repertoires in tissue likely differ from TCR repertoires in blood. The small number of donors limited the genetic and exposure-history diversity represented. When a few donors were compared, the shared fraction of clonotypes was roughly 5% for naive CD4, roughly 3.3% for naive CD8, 2% to 2.5% for memory CD4, and around 0.37% for memory CD8. Pairwise subsampling indicated that sequencing depth was expected to affect the degree of clonotype sharing among donors. Estimated clonotype richness was generally larger for naive than for memory subsets.

The CDR3 holds 17 amino acids from the cysteine to the phenylalanine. Only the CDR3 region is kept as DNA, spanning 51 bases read in frame from base 1. V loses 1 base, J loses 8 bases, and the germline ends lie 25 bases apart. CDR1 SQVTM and CDR2 ANQGSEA were looked up in the germline V gene. As concerns this clone: What this receptor recognizes is not known. No base qualities exist here, and no much larger clone lies one base off it.

The receptor was isolated from a man in his thirties or forties in good health. The chain is encoded by TRBV29-1 joined to TRBJ2-3, with TRBD2 as a weak D call on 5 bases. Material: naive CD4+ T cells sorted from blood. Read against the paper, the sample's cell subset or site label means: CD45RA+ positively selected. The CDR3 protein: CSVEVWEPGLGRGTQYF. In nucleotide form, the sequence is TGCAGCGTTGAAGTGTGGGAGCCCGGGTTGGGTCGGGGTACGCAGTATTTT.